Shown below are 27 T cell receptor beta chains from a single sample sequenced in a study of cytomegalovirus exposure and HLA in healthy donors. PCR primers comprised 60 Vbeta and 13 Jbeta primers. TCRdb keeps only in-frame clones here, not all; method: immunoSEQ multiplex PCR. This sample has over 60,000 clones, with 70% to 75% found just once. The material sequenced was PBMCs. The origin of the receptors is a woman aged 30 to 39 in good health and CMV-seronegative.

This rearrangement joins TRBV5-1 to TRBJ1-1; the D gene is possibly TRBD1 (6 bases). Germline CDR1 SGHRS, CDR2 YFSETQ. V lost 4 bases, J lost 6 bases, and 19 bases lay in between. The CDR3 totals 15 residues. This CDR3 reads CASSPAGRGYPEAFF. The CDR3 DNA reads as TGCGCCAGCAGCCCCGCGGGCAGGGGTTACCCTGAAGCTTTCTTT.

DNA of the CDR3: TGCGCCAGCAGCCAAGAGGGACTAGCGGGACAGGGGCAAGAGACCCAGTACTTC. Translation gives CASSQEGLAGQGQETQYF. The chain employs TRBV4-3 and TRBJ2-5, with 13 bases aligning to TRBD2. Per germline, CDR1 LGHNA and CDR2 YSLEER. CDR3 length: 18 amino acids. The V and J ends lost 0 bases and 2 bases, in that order; junction bases with no gene match: 6.

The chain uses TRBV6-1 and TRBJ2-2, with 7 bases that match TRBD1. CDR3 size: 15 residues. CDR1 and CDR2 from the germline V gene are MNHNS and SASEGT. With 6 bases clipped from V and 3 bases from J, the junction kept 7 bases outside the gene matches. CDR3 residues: CASSALDRDTGELFF. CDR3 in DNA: TGTGCCAGCAGCGCTTTAGACAGGGACACCGGGGAGCTGTTTTTT.

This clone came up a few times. Here the CDR3 reads CASNPAGLAGETDTQYF. CDR3 nucleotides: TGTGCCAGCAACCCCGCAGGACTAGCGGGAGAAACAGATACGCAGTATTTT. The rearrangement joins TRBV9 to TRBJ2-3; 13 bases are a match to TRBD2. Unmatched junction bases numbered 10, after V lost 6 bases and J lost 3 bases. The CDR3 is 17 residues long. Germline loops: CDR1 SGDLS, CDR2 YYNGEE. Filled out from reference TRBV9 and TRBJ2-3, the complete variable domain reads DSGVTQTPKHLITATGQRVTLRCSPRSGDLSVYWYQQSLDQGLQFLIQYYNGEERAKGNILERFSAQQFPDLHSELNLSSLELGDSALYFCASNPAGLAGETDTQYFGPGTRLTVL.

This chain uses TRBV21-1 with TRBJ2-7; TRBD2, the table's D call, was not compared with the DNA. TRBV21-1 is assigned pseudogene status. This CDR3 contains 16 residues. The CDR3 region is CASSKASCLAGREQYF. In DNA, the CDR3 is TGTGCCAGCAGCAAAGCGTCGTGCCTAGCGGGACGCGAGCAGTACTTC.

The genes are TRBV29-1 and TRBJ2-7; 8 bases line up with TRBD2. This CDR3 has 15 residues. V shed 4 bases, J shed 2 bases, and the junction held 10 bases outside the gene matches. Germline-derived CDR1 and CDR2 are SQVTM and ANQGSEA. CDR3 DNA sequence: TGCAGCGTTGGCCCCGGGAGGGAGGCAACCTACGAGCAGTACTTC. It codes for CSVGPGREATYEQYF.

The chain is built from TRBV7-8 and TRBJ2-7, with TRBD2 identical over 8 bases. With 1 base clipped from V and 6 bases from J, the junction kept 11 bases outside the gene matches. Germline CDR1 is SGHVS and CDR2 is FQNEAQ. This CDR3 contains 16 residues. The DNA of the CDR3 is TGTGCCAGCAGCTTAGGCCCTGGGACTAGAACTAGCGAGCAGTACGTC. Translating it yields CASSLGPGTRTSEQYV.

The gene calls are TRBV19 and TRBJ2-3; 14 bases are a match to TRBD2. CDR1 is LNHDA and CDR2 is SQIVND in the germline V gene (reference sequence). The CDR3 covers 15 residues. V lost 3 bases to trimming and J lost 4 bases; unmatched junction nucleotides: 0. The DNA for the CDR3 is TGTGCCAGTAGTATGGGACTAGCGGGAGCAGATACGCAGTATTTT. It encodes CASSMGLAGADTQYF.

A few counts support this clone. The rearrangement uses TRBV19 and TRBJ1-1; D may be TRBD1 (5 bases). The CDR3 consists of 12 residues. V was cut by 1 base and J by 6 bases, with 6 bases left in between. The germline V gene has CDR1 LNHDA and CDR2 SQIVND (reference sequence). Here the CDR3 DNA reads TGTGCCAGTAGTATAGGGGGCCCTGAAGCTTTCTTT. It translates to CASSIGGPEAFF.

The DNA for the CDR3 is TGTGCCAGCAGATACGGACAGGGGGATCGATCGATTTCGAACACCGGGGAGCTGTTTTTT. This codes for CASRYGQGDRSISNTGELFF. The gene calls are TRBV5-5 and TRBJ2-2, with TRBD1 identical over 10 bases. Unmatched junction bases numbered 16, after V lost 5 bases and J lost 0 bases. This CDR3 region has 20 residues. Germline assignment: CDR1 SGHKS and CDR2 YYEKEE (reference sequence).

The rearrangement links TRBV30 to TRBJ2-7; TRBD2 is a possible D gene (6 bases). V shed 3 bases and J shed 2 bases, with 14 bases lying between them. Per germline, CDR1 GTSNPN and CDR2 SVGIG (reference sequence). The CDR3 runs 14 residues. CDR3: CAWRQGSGAYEQYF. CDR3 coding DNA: TGTGCCTGGAGGCAGGGTAGCGGCGCCTACGAGCAGTACTTC.

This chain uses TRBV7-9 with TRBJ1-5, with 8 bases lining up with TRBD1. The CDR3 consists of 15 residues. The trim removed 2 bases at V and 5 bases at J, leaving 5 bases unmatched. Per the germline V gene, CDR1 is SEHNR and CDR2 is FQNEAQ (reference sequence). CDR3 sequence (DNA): TGTGCCAGCAGCTTATCGGCAGGGGGCGATCAGCCCCAGCATTTT. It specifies CASSLSAGGDQPQHF.

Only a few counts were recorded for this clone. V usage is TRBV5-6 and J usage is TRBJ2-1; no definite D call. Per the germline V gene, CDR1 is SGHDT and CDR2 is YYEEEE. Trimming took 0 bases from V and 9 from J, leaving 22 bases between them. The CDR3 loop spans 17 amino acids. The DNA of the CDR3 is TGTGCCAGCAGCTTGGCCCCTAGTCCGGTCAGTCTTGGTGAGCAGTTCTTC. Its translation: CASSLAPSPVSLGEQFF.

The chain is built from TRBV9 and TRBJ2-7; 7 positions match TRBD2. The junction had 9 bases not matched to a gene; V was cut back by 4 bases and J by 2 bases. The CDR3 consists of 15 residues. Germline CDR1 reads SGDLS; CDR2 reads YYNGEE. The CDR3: CASSLTAGTTYEQYF. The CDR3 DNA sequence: TGTGCCAGCAGCTTAACCGCCGGGACTACCTACGAGCAGTACTTC.

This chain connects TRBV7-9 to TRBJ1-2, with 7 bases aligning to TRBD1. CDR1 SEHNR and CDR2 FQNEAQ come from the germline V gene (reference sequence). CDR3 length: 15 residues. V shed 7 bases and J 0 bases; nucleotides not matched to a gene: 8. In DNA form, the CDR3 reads TGTGCCAGCAAATTGGACAGGCGAGCTAACTATGGCTACACCTTC. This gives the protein CASKLDRRANYGYTF.

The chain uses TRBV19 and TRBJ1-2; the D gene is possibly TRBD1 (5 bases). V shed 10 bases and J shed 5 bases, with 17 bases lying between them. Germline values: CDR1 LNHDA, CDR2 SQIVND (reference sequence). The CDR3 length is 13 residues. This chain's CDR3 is CATSTDRLYGYTF. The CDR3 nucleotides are TGTGCCACAAGTACCGACAGATTATATGGCTACACCTTC. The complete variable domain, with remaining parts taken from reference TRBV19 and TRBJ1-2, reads DGGITQSPKYLFRKEGQNVTLSCEQNLNHDAMYWYRQDPGQGLRLIYYSQIVNDFQKGDIAEGYSVSREKKESFPLTVTSAQKNPTAFYLCATSTDRLYGYTFGSGTRLTVV.

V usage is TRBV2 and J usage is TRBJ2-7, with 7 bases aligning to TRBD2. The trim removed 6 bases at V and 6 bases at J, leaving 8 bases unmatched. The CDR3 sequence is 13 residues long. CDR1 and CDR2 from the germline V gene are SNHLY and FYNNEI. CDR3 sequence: CASSSRGVGEQYF. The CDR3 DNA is TGTGCCAGCAGCTCACGGGGGGTGGGCGAGCAGTACTTC.

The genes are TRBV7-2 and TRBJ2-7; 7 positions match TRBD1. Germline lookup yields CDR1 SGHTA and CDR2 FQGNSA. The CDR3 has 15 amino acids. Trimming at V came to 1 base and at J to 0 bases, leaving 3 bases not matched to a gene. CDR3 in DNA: TGTGCCAGCAGCTTAGTCCCAGGGGGCTCCTACGAGCAGTACTTC. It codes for CASSLVPGGSYEQYF.

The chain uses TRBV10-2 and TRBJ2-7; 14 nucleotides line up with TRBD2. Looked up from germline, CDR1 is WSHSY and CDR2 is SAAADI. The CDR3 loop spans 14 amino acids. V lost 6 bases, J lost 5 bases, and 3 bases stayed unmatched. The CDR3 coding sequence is TGCGCCAGCAGGGGGACTAGCGGGAGTCACGAGCAGTACTTC. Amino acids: CASRGTSGSHEQYF.

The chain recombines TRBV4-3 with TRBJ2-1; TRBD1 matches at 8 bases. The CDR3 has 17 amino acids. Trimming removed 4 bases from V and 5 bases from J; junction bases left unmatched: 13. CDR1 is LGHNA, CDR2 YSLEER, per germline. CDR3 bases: TGCGCCAGCAGCCGGAATAGGGGGAGACAGGGGAACAATGAGCAGTTCTTC. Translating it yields CASSRNRGRQGNNEQFF.

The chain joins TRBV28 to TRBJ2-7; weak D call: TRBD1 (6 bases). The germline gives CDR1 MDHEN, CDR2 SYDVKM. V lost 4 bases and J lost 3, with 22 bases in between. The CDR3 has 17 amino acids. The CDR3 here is CASSSRNMIGQFYEQYV. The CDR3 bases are TGTGCCAGCAGTTCCCGTAATATGATTGGACAGTTCTACGAGCAGTACGTC.

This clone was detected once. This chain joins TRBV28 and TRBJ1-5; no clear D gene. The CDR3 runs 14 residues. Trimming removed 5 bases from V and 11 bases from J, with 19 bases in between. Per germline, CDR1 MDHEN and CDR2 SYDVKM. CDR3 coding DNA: TGTGCCAGCAGTCTCGACTCCTGGGTCCGCGCCCAGCATTTT. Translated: CASSLDSWVRAQHF.

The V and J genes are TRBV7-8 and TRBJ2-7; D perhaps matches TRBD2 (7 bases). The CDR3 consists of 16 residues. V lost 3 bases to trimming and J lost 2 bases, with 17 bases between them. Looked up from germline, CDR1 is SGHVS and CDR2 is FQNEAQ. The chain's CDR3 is CASSLRETGFAYEQYF. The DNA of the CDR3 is TGTGCCAGCAGCTTGCGGGAGACAGGCTTTGCCTACGAGCAGTACTTC.

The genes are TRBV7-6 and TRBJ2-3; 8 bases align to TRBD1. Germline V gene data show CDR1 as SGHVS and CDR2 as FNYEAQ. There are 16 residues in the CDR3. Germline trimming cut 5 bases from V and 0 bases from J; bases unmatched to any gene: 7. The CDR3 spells CASSAIQGGSTDTQYF. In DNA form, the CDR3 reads TGTGCCAGCAGCGCAATACAGGGGGGTAGCACAGATACGCAGTATTTT.

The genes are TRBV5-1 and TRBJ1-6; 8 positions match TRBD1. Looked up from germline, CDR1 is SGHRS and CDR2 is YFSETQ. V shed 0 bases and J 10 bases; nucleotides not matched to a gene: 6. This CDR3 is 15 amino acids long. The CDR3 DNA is TGCGCCAGCAGCTTGGCAGGGGGCTCGGAATCACCCCTCCACTTT. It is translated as CASSLAGGSESPLHF. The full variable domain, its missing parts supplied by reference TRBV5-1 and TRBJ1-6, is KAGVTQTPRYLIKTRGQQVTLSCSPISGHRSVSWYQQTPGQGLQFLFEYFSETQRNKGNFPGRFSGRQFSNSRSEMNVSTLELGDSALYLCASSLAGGSESPLHFGNGTRLTVT.

In nucleotides, the CDR3 is TGCGCCAGCAGTGAGTCGACAGCCTTTCCGTACGAGCAGTACTTC. As protein: CASSESTAFPYEQYF. The V gene is TRBV10-1, the J gene TRBJ2-7, with a weak D call TRBD1 (5 bases). Germline V CDR1 and CDR2: WNHNN, SYGVQD (reference sequence). Trimming shortened V by 0 bases and J by 4 bases, and 13 bases separated the two germline ends. The CDR3 sequence is 15 residues long.

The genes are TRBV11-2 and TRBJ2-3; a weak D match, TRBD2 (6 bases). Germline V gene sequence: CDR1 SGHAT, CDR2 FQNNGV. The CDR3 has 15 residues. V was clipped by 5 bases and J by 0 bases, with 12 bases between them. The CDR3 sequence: CASSLGSFSTDTQYF. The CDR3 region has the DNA TGTGCCAGCAGCCTCGGGAGTTTTAGCACAGATACGCAGTATTTT.